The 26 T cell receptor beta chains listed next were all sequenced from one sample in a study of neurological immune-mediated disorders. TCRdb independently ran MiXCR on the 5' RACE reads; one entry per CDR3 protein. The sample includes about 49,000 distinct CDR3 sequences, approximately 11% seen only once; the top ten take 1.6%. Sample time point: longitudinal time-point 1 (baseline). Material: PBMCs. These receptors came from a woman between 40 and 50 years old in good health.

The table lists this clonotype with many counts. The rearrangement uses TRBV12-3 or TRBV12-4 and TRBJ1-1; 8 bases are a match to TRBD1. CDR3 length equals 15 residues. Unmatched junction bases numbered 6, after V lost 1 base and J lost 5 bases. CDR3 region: CASSLEQGVRTEAFF. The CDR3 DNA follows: TGTGCCAGCAGTTTAGAACAGGGGGTTCGAACTGAAGCTTTCTTT.

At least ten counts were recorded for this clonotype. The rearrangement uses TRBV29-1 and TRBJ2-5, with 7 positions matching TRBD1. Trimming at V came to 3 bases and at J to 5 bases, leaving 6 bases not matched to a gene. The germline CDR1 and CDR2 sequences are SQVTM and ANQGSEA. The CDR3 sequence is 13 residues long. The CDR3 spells CSVDRGPGETQYF. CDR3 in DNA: TGCAGCGTTGATAGGGGGCCTGGGGAGACCCAGTACTTC.

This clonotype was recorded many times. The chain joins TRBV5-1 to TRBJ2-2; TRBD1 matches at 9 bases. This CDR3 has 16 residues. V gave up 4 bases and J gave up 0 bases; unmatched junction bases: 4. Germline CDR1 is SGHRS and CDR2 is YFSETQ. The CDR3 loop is CASSAGQGTNTGELFF. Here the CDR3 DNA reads TGCGCCAGCAGCGCGGGACAGGGAACGAACACCGGGGAGCTGTTTTTT.

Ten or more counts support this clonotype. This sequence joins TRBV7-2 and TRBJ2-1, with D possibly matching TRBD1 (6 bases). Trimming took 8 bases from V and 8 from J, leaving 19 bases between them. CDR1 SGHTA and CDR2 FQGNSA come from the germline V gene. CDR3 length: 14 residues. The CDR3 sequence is CASAEQGVSHEQFF. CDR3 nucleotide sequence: TGTGCCAGCGCGGAACAGGGAGTAAGTCATGAGCAGTTCTTC.

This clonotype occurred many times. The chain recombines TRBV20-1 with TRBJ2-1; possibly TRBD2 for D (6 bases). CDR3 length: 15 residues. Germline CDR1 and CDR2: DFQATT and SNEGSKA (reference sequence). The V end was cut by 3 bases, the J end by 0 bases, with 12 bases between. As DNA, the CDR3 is TGCAGTGCTAGCTCTAGCGCCAGCTCCTACAATGAGCAGTTCTTC. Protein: CSASSSASSYNEQFF.

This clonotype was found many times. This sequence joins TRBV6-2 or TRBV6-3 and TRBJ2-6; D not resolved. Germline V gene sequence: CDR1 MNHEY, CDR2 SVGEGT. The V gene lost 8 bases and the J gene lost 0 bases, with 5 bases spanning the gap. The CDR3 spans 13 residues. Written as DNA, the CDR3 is TGTGCCAGCGTGGACTCTGGGGCCAACGTCCTGACTTTC. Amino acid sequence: CASVDSGANVLTF.

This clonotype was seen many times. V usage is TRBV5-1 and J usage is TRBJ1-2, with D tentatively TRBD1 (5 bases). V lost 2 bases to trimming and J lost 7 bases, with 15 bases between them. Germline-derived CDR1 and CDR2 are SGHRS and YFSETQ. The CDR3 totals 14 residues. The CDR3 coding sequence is TGCGCCAGCAGCTTAATACAGGCTCACTCTGGCTACACCTTC. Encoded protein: CASSLIQAHSGYTF.

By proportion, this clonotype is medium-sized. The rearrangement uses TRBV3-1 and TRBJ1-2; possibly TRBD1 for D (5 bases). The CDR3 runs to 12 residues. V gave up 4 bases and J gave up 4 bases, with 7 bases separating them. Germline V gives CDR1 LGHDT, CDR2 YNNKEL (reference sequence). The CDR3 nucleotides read TGTGCCAGCAGCCGGGGCTTCTATGGCTACACCTTC. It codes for CASSRGFYGYTF.

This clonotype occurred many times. The chain's CDR3 is CSAFQGVEAFF. Here the CDR3 DNA reads TGCAGTGCTTTTCAGGGCGTTGAAGCTTTCTTT. V usage is TRBV20-1 and J usage is TRBJ1-1; D is perhaps TRBD1 (5 bases). CDR1 is DFQATT, CDR2 SNEGSKA, per germline (reference sequence). Trimming removed 5 bases at V and 7 bases at J, with 11 bases between. The CDR3 runs to 11 residues.

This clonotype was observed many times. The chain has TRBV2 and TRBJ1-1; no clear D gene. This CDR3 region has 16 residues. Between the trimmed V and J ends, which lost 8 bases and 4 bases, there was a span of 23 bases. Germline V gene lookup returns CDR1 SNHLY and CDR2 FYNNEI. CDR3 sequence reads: CASGDPGGSVGTEAFF. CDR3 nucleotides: TGTGCCAGCGGCGACCCCGGAGGGAGCGTGGGCACTGAAGCTTTCTTT.

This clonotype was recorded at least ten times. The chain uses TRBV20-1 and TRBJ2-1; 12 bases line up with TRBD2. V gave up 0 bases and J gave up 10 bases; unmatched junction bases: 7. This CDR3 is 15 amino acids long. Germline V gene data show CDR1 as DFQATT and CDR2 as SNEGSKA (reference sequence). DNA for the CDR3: TGCAGTGCTAGAGATCCGGGACTAGCGGGTACCGAGCAGTTCTTC. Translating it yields CSARDPGLAGTEQFF.

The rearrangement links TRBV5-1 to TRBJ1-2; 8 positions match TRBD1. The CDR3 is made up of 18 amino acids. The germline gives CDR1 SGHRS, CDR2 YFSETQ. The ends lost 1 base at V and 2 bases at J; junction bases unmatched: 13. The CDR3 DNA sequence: TGCGCCAGCAGCTTGTCAGTCGGGACAGGAGTGGACAACTATGGCTACACCTTC. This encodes CASSLSVGTGVDNYGYTF.

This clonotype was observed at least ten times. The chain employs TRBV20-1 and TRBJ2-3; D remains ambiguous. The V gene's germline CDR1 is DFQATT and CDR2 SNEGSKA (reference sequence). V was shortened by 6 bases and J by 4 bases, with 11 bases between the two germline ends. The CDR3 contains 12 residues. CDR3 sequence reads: CSALSLADTQYF. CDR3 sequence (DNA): TGCAGTGCCCTTAGTTTGGCAGATACGCAGTATTTT.

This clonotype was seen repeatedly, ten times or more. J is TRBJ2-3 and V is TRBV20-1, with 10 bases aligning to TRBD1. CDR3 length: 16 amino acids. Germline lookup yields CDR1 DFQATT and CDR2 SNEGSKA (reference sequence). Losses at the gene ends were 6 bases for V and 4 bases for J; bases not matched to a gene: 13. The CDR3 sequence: CSAQFRDRGRADTQYF. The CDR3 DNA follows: TGCAGTGCACAATTCCGGGACAGGGGACGGGCAGATACGCAGTATTTT.

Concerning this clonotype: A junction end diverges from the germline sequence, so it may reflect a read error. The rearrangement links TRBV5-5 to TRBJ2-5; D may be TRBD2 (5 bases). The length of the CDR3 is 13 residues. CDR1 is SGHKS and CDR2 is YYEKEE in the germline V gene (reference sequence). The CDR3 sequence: CANSFWGRETEYF. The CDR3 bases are TGTGCCAACAGCTTCTGGGGAAGGGAGACCGAGTACTTC.

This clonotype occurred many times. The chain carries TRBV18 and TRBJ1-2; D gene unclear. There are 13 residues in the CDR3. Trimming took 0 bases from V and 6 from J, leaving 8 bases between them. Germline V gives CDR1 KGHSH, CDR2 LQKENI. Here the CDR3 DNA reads TGTGCCAGCTCACCACCGGCCCCGGATGGCTACACCTTC. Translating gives CASSPPAPDGYTF.

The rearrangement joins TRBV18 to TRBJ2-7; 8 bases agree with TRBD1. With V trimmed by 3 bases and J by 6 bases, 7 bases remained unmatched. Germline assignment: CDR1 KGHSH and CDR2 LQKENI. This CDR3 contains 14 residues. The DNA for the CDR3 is TGTGCCAGCTCACCCCGGCAGGGGGCCGGCGAGCAGTACTTC. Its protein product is CASSPRQGAGEQYF. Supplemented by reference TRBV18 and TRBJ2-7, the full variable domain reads NAGVMQNPRHLVRRRGQEARLRCSPMKGHSHVYWYRQLPEEGLKFMVYLQKENIIDESGMPKERFSAEFPKEGPSILRIQQVVRGDSAAYFCASSPRQGAGEQYFGPGTRLTVT.

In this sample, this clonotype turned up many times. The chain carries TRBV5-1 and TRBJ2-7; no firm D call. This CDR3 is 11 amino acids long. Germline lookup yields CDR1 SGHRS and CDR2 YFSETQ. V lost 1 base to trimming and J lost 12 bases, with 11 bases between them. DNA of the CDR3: TGCGCCAGCAGCTTGTCTCAGCAACGGTACTTC. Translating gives CASSLSQQRYF. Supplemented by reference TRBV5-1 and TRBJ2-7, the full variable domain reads KAGVTQTPRYLIKTRGQQVTLSCSPISGHRSVSWYQQTPGQGLQFLFEYFSETQRNKGNFPGRFSGRQFSNSRSEMNVSTLELGDSALYLCASSLSQQRYFGPGTRLTVT.

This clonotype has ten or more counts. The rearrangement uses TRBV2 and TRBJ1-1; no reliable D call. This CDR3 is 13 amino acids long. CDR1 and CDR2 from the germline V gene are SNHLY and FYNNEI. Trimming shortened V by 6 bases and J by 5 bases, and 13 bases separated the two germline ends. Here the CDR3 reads CASSPRAGTEAFF. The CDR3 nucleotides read TGTGCCAGCAGCCCCCGGGCGGGAACTGAAGCTTTCTTT.

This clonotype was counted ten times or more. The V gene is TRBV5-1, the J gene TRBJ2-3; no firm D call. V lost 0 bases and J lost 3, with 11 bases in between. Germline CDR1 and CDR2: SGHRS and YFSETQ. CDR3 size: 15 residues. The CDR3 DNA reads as TGCGCCAGCAGCTTGGCTGCGGAAGGAACAGATACGCAGTATTTT. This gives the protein CASSLAAEGTDTQYF.

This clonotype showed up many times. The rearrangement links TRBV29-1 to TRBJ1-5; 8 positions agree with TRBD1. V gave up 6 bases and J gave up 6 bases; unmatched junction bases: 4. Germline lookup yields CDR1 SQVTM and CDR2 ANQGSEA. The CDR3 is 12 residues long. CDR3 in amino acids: CSVRQGSQPQHF. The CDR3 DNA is TGCAGCGTCCGACAGGGGAGTCAGCCCCAGCATTTT.

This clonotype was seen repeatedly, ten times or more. CDR3 DNA sequence: TGTGCCAGCAGTTCACTAGCGGGATTCTACGAGCAGTACTTC. Translated: CASSSLAGFYEQYF. The chain employs TRBV6-5 and TRBJ2-7; 10 positions match TRBD2. V was pared by 4 bases and J by 3 bases, with 3 bases of the junction left unmatched. The CDR3 is 14 residues long. Per the germline V gene, CDR1 is MNHEY and CDR2 is SVGAGI.

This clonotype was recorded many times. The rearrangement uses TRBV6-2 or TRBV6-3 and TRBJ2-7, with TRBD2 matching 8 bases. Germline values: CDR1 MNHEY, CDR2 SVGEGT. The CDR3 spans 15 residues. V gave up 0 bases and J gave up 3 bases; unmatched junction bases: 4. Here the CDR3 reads CASSYSQRGIYEQYF. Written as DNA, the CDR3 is TGTGCCAGCAGTTACTCCCAGCGGGGGATCTACGAGCAGTACTTC.

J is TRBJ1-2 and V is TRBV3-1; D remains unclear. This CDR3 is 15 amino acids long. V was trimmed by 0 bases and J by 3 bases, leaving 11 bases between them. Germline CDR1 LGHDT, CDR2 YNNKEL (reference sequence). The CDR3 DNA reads TGTGCCAGCAGCCAAGATGGTGACGCTCACTATGGCTACACCTTC. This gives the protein CASSQDGDAHYGYTF. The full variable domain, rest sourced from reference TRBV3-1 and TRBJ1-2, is DTAVSQTPKYLVTQMGNDKSIKCEQNLGHDTMYWYKQDSKKFLKIMFSYNNKELIINETVPNRFSPKSPDKAHLNLHINSLELGDSAVYFCASSQDGDAHYGYTFGSGTRLTVV.

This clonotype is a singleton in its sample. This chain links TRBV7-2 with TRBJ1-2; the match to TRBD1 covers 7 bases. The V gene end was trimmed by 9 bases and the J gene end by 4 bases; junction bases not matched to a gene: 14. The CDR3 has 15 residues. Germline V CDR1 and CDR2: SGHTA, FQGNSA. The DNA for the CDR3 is TGTGCCAGTAGCGGTGAGACAGGGTACCGCTATGGCTACACCTTC. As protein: CASSGETGYRYGYTF.

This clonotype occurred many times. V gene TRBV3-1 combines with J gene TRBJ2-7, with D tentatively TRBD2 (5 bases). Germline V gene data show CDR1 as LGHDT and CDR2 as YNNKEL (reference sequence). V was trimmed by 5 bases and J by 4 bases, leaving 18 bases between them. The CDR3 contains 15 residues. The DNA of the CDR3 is TGTGCCAGCAGCGCGGCGGGTCGGCCCATTTACGAGCAGTACTTC. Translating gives CASSAAGRPIYEQYF.